One and the same sample provided the 24 T cell receptor beta chains below, sequenced in a study of Graves' ophthalmopathy and Graves' hyperthyroidism. Researchers took RNA transcripts and amplified TCR beta CDR3 regions from them. RT-PCR with HTBI primers came first, then second-round multiplex PCR. TCRdb reprocessed the multiplex PCR reads via MiXCR and lists one record per CDR3 protein. Here the sample spans 350,000 or so distinct CDR3 sequences, around a sixth being singletons. Sequenced: peripheral blood. The receptors stem from an adult man with Graves' ophthalmopathy.

The table lists this clonotype with many counts. The gene calls are TRBV18 and TRBJ2-7, with unresolved D. Trimming removed 6 bases from V and 6 bases from J, with 15 bases in between. CDR1 is KGHSH, CDR2 LQKENI, per germline. This CDR3 has 13 amino acids. The CDR3 here is CASSQELVREQYF. The CDR3 bases are TGTGCCAGCTCCCAGGAGCTAGTCCGCGAGCAGTACTTC.

In its sample, this clonotype was seen many times. The chain couples TRBV5-1 to TRBJ2-7; D assignment may be TRBD1 or TRBD2 (5 bases each). V was cut by 5 bases and J by 0 bases, with 12 bases left in between. CDR3 length equals 14 residues. Germline V CDR1 and CDR2: SGHRS, YFSETQ. The CDR3 is CASRATGTSYEQYF. CDR3 nucleotides: TGCGCCAGCAGGGCGACGGGGACCTCCTACGAGCAGTACTTC. Complete variable domain (other parts from reference TRBV5-1 and TRBJ2-7): KAGVTQTPRYLIKTRGQQVTLSCSPISGHRSVSWYQQTPGQGLQFLFEYFSETQRNKGNFPGRFSGRQFSNSRSEMNVSTLELGDSALYLCASRATGTSYEQYFGPGTRLTVT.

This clonotype came up many times. The chain recombines TRBV18 with TRBJ1-1; D is undetermined. The CDR3 runs to 13 residues. V shed 5 bases and J shed 0 bases, with 7 bases lying between them. CDR1 and CDR2 (germline): KGHSH, LQKENI. In DNA, the CDR3 is TGTGCCAGCTCAAGGAAGATGAACACTGAAGCTTTCTTT. Translation gives CASSRKMNTEAFF. Combining the CDR3 with reference TRBV18 and TRBJ1-1 gives the whole variable domain NAGVMQNPRHLVRRRGQEARLRCSPMKGHSHVYWYRQLPEEGLKFMVYLQKENIIDESGMPKERFSAEFPKEGPSILRIQQVVRGDSAAYFCASSRKMNTEAFFGQGTRLTVV.

This clonotype came up many times. V usage is TRBV9 and J usage is TRBJ1-1; the D is unclear. CDR1 SGDLS and CDR2 YYNGEE come from the germline V gene. The CDR3 runs 13 residues. The V and J ends lost 2 bases and 0 bases respectively, with 5 bases between them. CDR3 region: CASSVWMNTEAFF. The CDR3 nucleotides are TGTGCCAGCAGCGTGTGGATGAACACTGAAGCTTTCTTT.

The chain joins TRBV15 to TRBJ2-5, with D possibly TRBD2 on 6 matching bases. The CDR3 is 15 amino acids. V lost 3 bases to trimming and J lost 2 bases, with 13 bases between them. In germline, CDR1 is LNHNV, CDR2 YYDKDF (reference sequence). As DNA, the CDR3 is TGTGCCACCAGCAGCTTGGGGCTAGCGCAAGAGACCCAGTACTTC. This translates into CATSSLGLAQETQYF.

There are many counts of this clonotype. This sequence joins TRBV28 and TRBJ1-2; 7 nucleotides agree with TRBD1. Looked up from germline, CDR1 is MDHEN and CDR2 is SYDVKM. J was trimmed by 7 bases and V by 8 bases; bases with no gene match: 7. The CDR3 totals 12 residues. The chain's CDR3 is CASLRQGFGYTF. DNA of the CDR3: TGTGCCAGCCTGAGACAGGGTTTTGGCTACACCTTC.

This clonotype has ten or more counts. The J gene is TRBJ1-5, the V gene TRBV10-3, with 8 bases fitting TRBD1. V dropped 5 bases and J dropped 5; count of bases not matched to a gene: 2. Germline-derived CDR1 and CDR2 are ENHRY and SYGVKD. CDR3 length: 13 residues. CDR3 coding DNA: TGTGCCATCAGTTTGGACAGGGATCAGCCCCAGCATTTT. It translates to CAISLDRDQPQHF.

This clonotype occurred many times. This chain connects TRBV5-6 to TRBJ2-6, with 12 nucleotides matching TRBD1. This CDR3 spans 18 amino acids. The V gene's germline CDR1 is SGHDT and CDR2 YYEEEE. V lost 2 bases, J lost 4 bases, and 7 bases stayed unmatched. For the CDR3, the DNA is TGTGCCAGCAGCTTTTTCGGGACAGGGGGCTCCGGGGCCAACGTCCTGACTTTC. Translating it yields CASSFFGTGGSGANVLTF.

This clonotype appeared many times. The rearrangement links TRBV6-1 to TRBJ1-2, with D perhaps TRBD1 (5 bases). V was cut by 7 bases and J by 0 bases, with 15 bases left in between. Germline lookup yields CDR1 MNHNS and CDR2 SASEGT. The CDR3 runs 15 residues. As DNA, the CDR3 is TGTGCCAGCACCGCCCGACGGGGGTCTAACTATGGCTACACCTTC. Translation gives CASTARRGSNYGYTF.

The table lists this clonotype with a few counts. The chain carries TRBV6-2 or TRBV6-3 and TRBJ1-5, with D perhaps matching TRBD1 (5 bases). V lost 10 bases and J lost 3, with 16 bases in between. The length of the CDR3 is 14 residues. In germline, CDR1 is MNHEY, CDR2 SVGEGT. The CDR3, as DNA: TGTGCCACCTTCCCAGGGTATTCCAATCAGCCCCAGCATTTT. This encodes CATFPGYSNQPQHF.

This clonotype has at least ten counts. The chain recombines TRBV30 with TRBJ2-7, with D unresolved. CDR3 length: 12 amino acids. Deletions cut 3 bases from V and 0 bases from J, with 6 bases between. The V gene's germline CDR1 is GTSNPN and CDR2 SVGIG (reference sequence). The CDR3: CAWRGSSYEQYF. The CDR3 DNA sequence: TGTGCCTGGAGGGGCAGCTCCTACGAGCAGTACTTC.

This clonotype showed up just a few times. The limits of the CDR3 on the DNA are not certain, so only TCRdb's listed CDR3 is given. The rearrangement joins TRBV11-1 to TRBJ2-2; the D segment call TRBD1 is taken from the table without a DNA check. Germline values: CDR1 SGHAT, CDR2 FQDESV (reference sequence). The CDR3 extends over 16 residues, inclusive of both ends. Here the CDR3 reads CASSPPRQGSPGSCFF.

The CDR3 here is CASKLLASMTTGELFF. In nucleotides, the CDR3 is TGTGCCAGCAAGCTACTAGCGAGTATGACCACCGGGGAGCTGTTTTTT. The chain has TRBV2 and TRBJ2-2; 7 bases are a match to TRBD2. Germline CDR1 reads SNHLY; CDR2 reads FYNNEI. Trimming took 7 bases from V and 4 from J; bases not matched to a gene: 12. This CDR3 contains 16 residues.

In DNA, the CDR3 is TGTGCCAGCAGCTTTGGCGACCCCGTTTCACCCCTCCACTTT. Encoded protein: CASSFGDPVSPLHF. The V gene is TRBV7-3, the J gene TRBJ1-6; the D is unclear. The CDR3 length is 14 residues. Trimming took 3 bases from V and 9 from J, leaving 12 bases between them. Germline V gives CDR1 SGHTA, CDR2 FQGTGA.

At least ten counts were recorded for this clonotype. V gene TRBV5-1 combines with J gene TRBJ2-7; the D is unclear. There are 13 residues in the CDR3. The V end was cut by 0 bases, the J end by 2 bases, with 6 bases between. Germline loops: CDR1 SGHRS, CDR2 YFSETQ. The CDR3 region is CASSLGGPYEQYF. The CDR3 nucleotides read TGCGCCAGCAGCTTGGGAGGACCCTACGAGCAGTACTTC. Based on the CDR3 plus reference TRBV5-1 and TRBJ2-7, the full variable domain is KAGVTQTPRYLIKTRGQQVTLSCSPISGHRSVSWYQQTPGQGLQFLFEYFSETQRNKGNFPGRFSGRQFSNSRSEMNVSTLELGDSALYLCASSLGGPYEQYFGPGTRLTVT.

This clonotype has at least ten counts. V usage is TRBV12-3 or TRBV12-4 and J usage is TRBJ2-5; 8 bases agree with TRBD1. CDR3 length: 16 residues. Trimming took 6 bases from V and 4 from J; bases not matched to a gene: 13. The CDR3 loop reads CASRRWGQDYRETQYF. CDR3 DNA: TGTGCCAGCAGGCGGTGGGGACAGGACTATAGAGAGACCCAGTACTTC.

Relative to its sample, this clonotype is medium-sized. The genes are TRBV20-1 and TRBJ1-5; 8 bases line up with TRBD1. The CDR3 runs to 14 residues. Germline CDR1 and CDR2: DFQATT and SNEGSKA (reference sequence). Trimming took 6 bases from V and 2 from J; bases not matched to a gene: 6. The DNA for the CDR3 is TGCAGTGCCCCCCTGACAGGGGGCAATCAGCCCCAGCATTTT. Translating gives CSAPLTGGNQPQHF.

The sample holds many counts of this clonotype. This chain connects TRBV11-2 to TRBJ2-5, with 8 bases matching TRBD2. V trimming: 5 bases; J trimming: 5 bases; junction bases outside the gene matches: 16. The CDR3 length is 17 residues. CDR1 is SGHAT and CDR2 is FQNNGV in the germline V gene. The DNA for the CDR3 is TGTGCCAGCAGCCCTCGCAAGGGGCTAGCGGGCACGGAGACCCAGTACTTC. It is translated as CASSPRKGLAGTETQYF. Using reference TRBV11-2 and TRBJ2-5 for the parts outside the CDR3, the full variable domain is EAGVAQSPRYKIIEKRQSVAFWCNPISGHATLYWYQQILGQGPKLLIQFQNNGVVDDSQLPKDRFSAERLKGVDSTLKIQPAKLEDSAVYLCASSPRKGLAGTETQYFGPGTRLLVL.

In its sample, this clonotype was seen a few times. This chain uses TRBV11-2 with TRBJ2-7, with D possibly TRBD1 on 6 matching bases. The germline gives CDR1 SGHAT, CDR2 FQNNGV. V was pared by 5 bases and J by 6 bases, with 20 bases between. The CDR3 consists of 15 residues. The CDR3 spells CASSPVTGQRAEQYF. The CDR3 nucleotides are TGTGCCAGCAGCCCGGTAACAGGGCAAAGAGCCGAGCAGTACTTC.

V is TRBV30 and J is TRBJ1-2; D is perhaps TRBD1 (6 bases). Trimming took off 5 bases at V and 3 bases at J, with 10 bases between the two ends. The CDR3 covers 12 residues. CDR1 and CDR2 from the germline V gene are GTSNPN and SVGIG (reference sequence). In DNA form, the CDR3 reads TGTGCCTGGGAGGACAGCTACTATGGCTACACCTTC. This sequence encodes CAWEDSYYGYTF. The variable domain in full, completed from reference TRBV30 and TRBJ1-2, reads SQTIHQWPATLVQPVGSPLSLECTVEGTSNPNLYWYRQAAGRGLQLLFYSVGIGQISSEVPQNLSASRPQDRQFILSSKKLLLSDSGFYLCAWEDSYYGYTFGSGTRLTVV.

This clonotype showed up many times. The genes are TRBV6-5 and TRBJ2-7, with a possible D match to TRBD2 (6 bases). V lost 5 bases and J 7 bases, leaving 18 bases between the germline ends. Germline V gene data show CDR1 as MNHEY and CDR2 as SVGAGI. This CDR3 has 14 amino acids. In DNA, the CDR3 is TGTGCCAGCAGTCCGGGACGGGGGATCCGAGAGCAGTACTTC. It specifies CASSPGRGIREQYF.

This clonotype was seen at least ten times. V usage is TRBV20-1 and J usage is TRBJ2-5, with TRBD2 identical over 12 bases. The V segment lost 6 bases and the J segment 2 bases; nucleotides outside the gene matches: 16. Looked up from germline, CDR1 is DFQATT and CDR2 is SNEGSKA (reference sequence). The CDR3 length is 18 residues. The CDR3: CSARNGQQLAGGQETQYF. CDR3 bases: TGCAGTGCGAGAAACGGACAGCAACTAGCGGGGGGACAAGAGACCCAGTACTTC.

This clonotype has ten or more counts. V and J are TRBV4-3 and TRBJ1-1, with no clear D. Germline CDR1 and CDR2: LGHNA and YSLEER. Trimming left V 0 bases short and J 6 bases short, with 14 bases between. The CDR3 is 15 residues long. DNA of the CDR3: TGCGCCAGCAGCCAAGACGGCAGATCCTGGGCTGAAGCTTTCTTT. It is translated as CASSQDGRSWAEAFF.

This clonotype was observed at least ten times. The genes are TRBV6-5 and TRBJ2-5; D remains unclear. CDR1 and CDR2 (germline): MNHEY, SVGAGI. CDR3 length: 13 residues. The V end was cut by 3 bases, the J end by 4 bases, with 9 bases between. As DNA, the CDR3 is TGTGCCAGCAGTTATTTGCGGTTAGAGACCCAGTACTTC. Translating gives CASSYLRLETQYF.